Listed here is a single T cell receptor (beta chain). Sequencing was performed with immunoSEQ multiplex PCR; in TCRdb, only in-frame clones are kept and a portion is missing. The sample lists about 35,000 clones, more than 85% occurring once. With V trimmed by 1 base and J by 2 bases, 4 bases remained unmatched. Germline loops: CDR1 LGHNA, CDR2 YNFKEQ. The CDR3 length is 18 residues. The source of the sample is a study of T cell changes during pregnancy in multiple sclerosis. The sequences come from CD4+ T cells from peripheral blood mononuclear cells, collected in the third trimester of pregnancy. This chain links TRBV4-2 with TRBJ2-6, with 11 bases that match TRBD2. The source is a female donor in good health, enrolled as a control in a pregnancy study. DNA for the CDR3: TGTGCCAGCAGCCAAGCGGGTAGCGGGGGGGCTGGGGCCAACGTCCTGACTTTC. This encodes CASSQAGSGGAGANVLTF.